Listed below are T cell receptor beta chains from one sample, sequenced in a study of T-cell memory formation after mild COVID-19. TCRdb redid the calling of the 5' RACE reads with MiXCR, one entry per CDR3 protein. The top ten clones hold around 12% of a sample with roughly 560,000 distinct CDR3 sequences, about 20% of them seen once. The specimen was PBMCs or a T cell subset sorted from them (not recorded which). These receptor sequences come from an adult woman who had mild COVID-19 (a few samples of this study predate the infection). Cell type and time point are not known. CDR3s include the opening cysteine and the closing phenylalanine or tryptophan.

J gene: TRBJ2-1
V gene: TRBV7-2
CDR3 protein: CASSLGEGGEQFF

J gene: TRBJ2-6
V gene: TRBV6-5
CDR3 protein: CASDGRLWVANVLTF

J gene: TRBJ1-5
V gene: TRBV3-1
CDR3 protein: CASSDIGNQPQHF

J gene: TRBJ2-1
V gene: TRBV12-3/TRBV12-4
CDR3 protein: CASSLGGPGHEQFF

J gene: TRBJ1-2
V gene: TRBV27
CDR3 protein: CASSLRGARDGYTF

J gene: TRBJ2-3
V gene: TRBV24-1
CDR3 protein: CATSDPGLAGNTDTQYF

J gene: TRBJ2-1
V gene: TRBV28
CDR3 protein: CASRLSGTGYEHEQFF

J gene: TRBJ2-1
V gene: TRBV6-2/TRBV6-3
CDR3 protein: CASSSISGRSLEQFF

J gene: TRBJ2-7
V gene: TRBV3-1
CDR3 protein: CASSQDAGGYEQYF

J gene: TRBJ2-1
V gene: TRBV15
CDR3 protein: CATSRERTSGNEQFF

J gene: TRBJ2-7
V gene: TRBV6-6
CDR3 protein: CASSYSEAGGYEQYF

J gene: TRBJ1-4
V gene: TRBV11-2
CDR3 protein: CASSPWEGLAQKLFF

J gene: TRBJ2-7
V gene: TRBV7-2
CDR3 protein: CASSPGVAGESYEQYF

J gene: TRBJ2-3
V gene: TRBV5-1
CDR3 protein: CASSLLGVLHTDTQYF

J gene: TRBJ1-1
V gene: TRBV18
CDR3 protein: CASSPLGQGDTEAFF

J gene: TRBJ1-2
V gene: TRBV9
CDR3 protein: CASSSPTGDRGRNYGYTF

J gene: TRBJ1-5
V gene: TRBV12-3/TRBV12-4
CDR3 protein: CASSPSNSNQPQHF

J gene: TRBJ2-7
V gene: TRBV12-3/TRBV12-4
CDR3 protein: CASSLSRQGISEQYF

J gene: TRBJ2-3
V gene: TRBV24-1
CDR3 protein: CATSSPLAGELDTQYF

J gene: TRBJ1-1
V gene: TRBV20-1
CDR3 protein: CSAKFGQGNTEAFF

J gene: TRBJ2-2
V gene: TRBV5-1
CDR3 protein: CASSHRGPGELFF

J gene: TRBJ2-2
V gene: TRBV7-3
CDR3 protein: CASSQFHTGELFF

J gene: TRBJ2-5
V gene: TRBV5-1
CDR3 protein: CASSLRTGFQETQYF

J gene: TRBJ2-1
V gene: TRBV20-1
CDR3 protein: CSASSSGSWDEQFF

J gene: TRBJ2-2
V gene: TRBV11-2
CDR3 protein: CASSSNDWSRELFF

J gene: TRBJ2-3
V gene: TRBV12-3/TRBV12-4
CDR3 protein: CATTTGVRADTQYF